Listed below are T cell receptor beta chains from one sample, sequenced in a study of early T cells in non-severe SARS-CoV-2 infection. TCRdb called the 5' RACE reads again in MiXCR, with one record for every CDR3 protein. The data show tens of thousands of distinct CDR3 sequences, roughly 12% seen once. The sequences come from whole blood, collected at baseline. The receptors stem from an adult who was a healthcare worker with PCR-confirmed SARS-CoV-2 infection or an uninfected control (not recorded which). Both conserved end residues are part of each CDR3. A D gene is named only where the DNA matches it firmly. Where a row states a size, it is once, few, many or the class of an expanded clone; other rows omit it.

>-|-|TRBJ2-7|14|TRBV10-2
TGCGCCAGCGGCCACCCCGGGAATTTCTACGAGCAGTACTTC
CASGHPGNFYEQYF
>few|-|TRBJ2-2|11|TRBV20-1
TGCAGTGCTAGTGCTGACCGGGAGCTGTTTTTT
CSASADRELFF
>few|TRBD2|TRBJ2-3|15|TRBV5-6
TGTGCCAGCAGCCCCGGGACTACACTCACAGATACGCAGTATTTT
CASSPGTTLTDTQYF
>-|-|TRBJ2-7|14|TRBV12-3/TRBV12-4
TGTGCCAGCGCAAAGCAGGCAGGAGGCGGAGAGCAGTACTTC
CASAKQAGGGEQYF
>few|TRBD1|TRBJ2-1|14|TRBV6-2/TRBV6-3
TGTGCCAGCAGTTACTTGGGACAGGGCAATGAGCAGTTCTTC
CASSYLGQGNEQFF
>many|TRBD1|TRBJ2-5|13|TRBV28
TGTGCCAGCTGGACAGGGGGCCTCGAGACCCAGTACTTC
CASWTGGLETQYF
>many|TRBD1|TRBJ2-6|19|TRBV19
TGTGCCAGTAGTATACTAGGGACAGCAAGACCCTCTGGGGCCAACGTCCTGACTTTC
CASSILGTARPSGANVLTF
>many|-|TRBJ1-4|14|TRBV5-4
TGTGCCAGCAGCTTCACCGGATCCTCGGGAAAACTGTTTTTT
CASSFTGSSGKLFF
>-|-|TRBJ1-5|15|TRBV6-5
TGTGCCAGCAGTCCCGGCAGCCCTATCAATCAGCCCCAGCATTTT
CASSPGSPINQPQHF
>few|TRBD1|TRBJ2-7|15|TRBV5-5
TGTGCCAGCAGCCCAGGCCGGACAGGGGGTTTTGAGCAGTACTTC
CASSPGRTGGFEQYF
>few|-|TRBJ1-1|17|TRBV10-1
TGCGCCAGCAGTGAGTCATTATGGGGGGCAGTGGACACTGAAGCTTTCTTT
CASSESLWGAVDTEAFF
>few|-|TRBJ2-4|20|TRBV6-6
TGTGCCAGCAGTTACTCGAGCCGCTTTCCGCCCGCGGGTACCAAAAACATTCAGTACTTC
CASSYSSRFPPAGTKNIQYF
>few|-|TRBJ2-3|16|TRBV6-6
TGTGCCAGCAGTTACTTAGGGCGGGGTGGCACAGATACGCAGTATTTT
CASSYLGRGGTDTQYF
>few|-|TRBJ1-2|12|TRBV29-1
TGCAGCGCAAACCGGGAAATTTATGGCTACACCTTC
CSANREIYGYTF
>-|-|TRBJ2-7|13|TRBV12-3/TRBV12-4
TGTGCCAGCAGCCTGGGACATTTCTACGAGCAGTACTTC
CASSLGHFYEQYF
>few|-|TRBJ2-2|12|TRBV5-1
TGCGCCAGCAGCGGCGTTACCGGGGAGCTGTTTTTT
CASSGVTGELFF
>-|-|TRBJ2-6|16|TRBV28
TGTGCCAGCAGTTTAGCCCCTCAATCTGGGGCCAACGTCCTGACTTTC
CASSLAPQSGANVLTF
>few|-|TRBJ2-3|16|TRBV14
TGTGCCAGCAGCCAAGTCCAGCATCGGGGCACAGATACGCAGTATTTT
CASSQVQHRGTDTQYF
>-|-|TRBJ2-5|17|TRBV7-9
TGTGCCAGCAGCTTAATTGGACGGGGTCTACTCCAAGAGACCCAGTACTTC
CASSLIGRGLLQETQYF
>few|-|TRBJ1-1|15|TRBV6-1
TGTGCCAGCAGTGACTCCCTTGCGGGGAGCACTGAAGCTTTCTTT
CASSDSLAGSTEAFF
>few|TRBD1|TRBJ1-2|13|TRBV2
TGTGCCAGCAAGGCGACAGGGGGGAACGGCTACACCTTC
CASKATGGNGYTF
>few|-|TRBJ1-1|13|TRBV10-2
TGCGCCAGCAGTGAGCAGGTATTCACTGAAGCTTTCTTT
CASSEQVFTEAFF
>-|TRBD1|TRBJ1-6|15|TRBV5-1
TGCGCCAGCAGCGAACGGGACAGGAGAGGATCACCCCTCCACTTT
CASSERDRRGSPLHF
>-|-|TRBJ2-7|17|TRBV11-2
TGTGCCAGCAGCTTAGAAGCCCTTGCTTGGGGCTCGGTCGAGCAGTACTTC
CASSLEALAWGSVEQYF
>-|-|TRBJ2-2|15|TRBV11-1
TGTGCCAGCAGCTTTGGACAGACGCCATTTGTGGAGCTGTTTTTT
CASSFGQTPFVELFF
>many|-|TRBJ1-5|18|TRBV7-9
TGTGCCAGCAGCCCCTCTTCGTGGGGCGCAATATCCAATCAGCCCCAGCATTTT
CASSPSSWGAISNQPQHF
>few|-|TRBJ2-1|21|TRBV10-3
TGTGCCATCAGTGAGTCGGTTTCGATCTTTGGGAGGAGCAGGCCAGGGGATGAGCAGTTCTTC
CAISESVSIFGRSRPGDEQFF
>few|TRBD1|TRBJ2-2|16|TRBV28
TGTGCCACCAATCGGGACAGGGAGGCGAACACCGGGGAGCTGTTTTTT
CATNRDREANTGELFF
>few|-|TRBJ2-7|17|TRBV7-2
TGTGCCAGCAGCCCACGAGGACTGCTAGGGGGTATTTACGAGCAGTACTTC
CASSPRGLLGGIYEQYF
>-|-|TRBJ1-2|15|TRBV20-1
TGCAGTGCTAGGATTTTGGGAGGGGCGGACTATGGCTACACCTTC
CSARILGGADYGYTF
>once|TRBD1|TRBJ2-4|18|TRBV4-3
TGCGCCAGCAGCCAGAACTGGGGACAGGGAATAGGAGGGAACATTCAGTACTTC
CASSQNWGQGIGGNIQYF
>many|TRBD2|TRBJ2-1|14|TRBV29-1
TGCAGCGTTGATCAGCGGGGGGCCAACAATGAGCAGTTCTTC
CSVDQRGANNEQFF
>many|-|TRBJ1-5|13|TRBV2
TGTGCCAGCAGTGCAGGGCGCAATCAGCCCCAGCATTTT
CASSAGRNQPQHF
>many|-|TRBJ1-4|14|TRBV25-1
TGTGCCAGCAGTGAGAACAGGGACGGTGAAAAACTGTTTTTT
CASSENRDGEKLFF
>few|TRBD2|TRBJ2-7|14|TRBV14
TGTGCCAGCAGCCAAACGACTAGCGGGGACGAGCAGTACTTC
CASSQTTSGDEQYF
>-|-|TRBJ1-2|15|TRBV7-6
TGTGCCAGCAGCTTAACGGACCATGCCAACTATGGCTACACCTTC
CASSLTDHANYGYTF
>many|TRBD2|TRBJ2-1|15|TRBV5-5
TGTGCCAGCCGGGAGGGGGGCACTCTTTACAATGAGCAGTTCTTC
CASREGGTLYNEQFF
>-|TRBD1|TRBJ2-3|14|TRBV27
TGTGCCAGCAGAAGGACAGGGGGCACAGATACGCAGTATTTT
CASRRTGGTDTQYF
>-|TRBD2|TRBJ2-5|14|TRBV11-2
TGTGCCAGCAGCTTCTGGGGGGGCCAAGAGACCCAGTACTTC
CASSFWGGQETQYF
>few|-|TRBJ2-1|17|TRBV7-2
TGTGCCAGCAGACCCTACGGGGTGGGGGGTCAATACAATGAGCAGTTCTTC
CASRPYGVGGQYNEQFF
>many|TRBD1|TRBJ1-5|17|TRBV6-6
TGTGCCAGCAGTTACGGACAGGGAGGCGGCGGCAATCAGCCCCAGCATTTT
CASSYGQGGGGNQPQHF
>many|TRBD2|TRBJ2-1|15|TRBV6-1
TGTGCCAGCAGTGACGGACTAGCCTCCTACAATGAGCAGTTCTTC
CASSDGLASYNEQFF
>few|TRBD2|TRBJ2-4|13|TRBV7-6
TGTGCCAGCAGCTCCACTAGCGGGGGGCCCCAGCGATTC
CASSSTSGGPQRF
>-|-|TRBJ1-6|14|TRBV6-5
TGTGCCAGCAGTTACGAGGCCCTTAATTCACCCCTCCACTTT
CASSYEALNSPLHF
>-|TRBD1|TRBJ1-1|15|TRBV18
TGTGCCAGCTCAGGCCCCCAGGGGGCAGATACTGAAGCTTTCTTT
CASSGPQGADTEAFF
>few|-|TRBJ1-1|13|TRBV7-8
TGTGCCAGCAGCTTACGACTCATCACTGAAGCTTTCTTT
CASSLRLITEAFF
>many|-|TRBJ2-7|15|TRBV7-2
TGTGCCAGCAGCCCCCAGCCCAGTGTAGGCCACGAGCAGTACTTC
CASSPQPSVGHEQYF
>few|-|TRBJ2-5|14|TRBV18
TGTGCCAGCTCACCAGCACAGGGAGGAGAGACCCAGTACTTC
CASSPAQGGETQYF
>many|TRBD2|TRBJ2-5|15|TRBV6-5
TGTGCCAGCAGGCCACCACTAGCGGGGGTTGCGACCCAGTACTTC
CASRPPLAGVATQYF
>many|TRBD1|TRBJ2-2|15|TRBV2
TGTGCCACCCATCGGACAGGGACGAACACCGGGGAGCTGTTTTTT
CATHRTGTNTGELFF
>few|-|TRBJ1-6|15|TRBV27
TGTGCCAGCAGACCCCGACAGGCGAATAATTCACCCCTCCACTTT
CASRPRQANNSPLHF
>few|-|TRBJ2-7|16|TRBV6-6
TGTGCCAGCAGTTACGAGCGGGCAGGTGACGCCTACGAGCAGTACTTC
CASSYERAGDAYEQYF
>few|TRBD1|TRBJ1-3|13|TRBV6-5
TGTGCCAGCAGAAGGACAGGGGGAAACACCATATATTTT
CASRRTGGNTIYF
>-|-|TRBJ1-5|18|TRBV20-1
TGCAGTGCCCTTGAGACGGGGGCGAAACTCTATAGCAATCAGCCCCAGCATTTT
CSALETGAKLYSNQPQHF